The clone carrying this T cell receptor beta chain was seen just once. This entry is derived from a study of blood T cell repertoires in COVID-19. Turning to the study itself: Sites across the United States, Italy and Spain contributed samples from acute and convalescent COVID-19.

Source study methods: Estimated nucleated cell counts came from reference gene primer amplification. The table came from immunoSEQ multiplex PCR; TCRdb's copy has only in-frame clones and leaves some out. Clonal size and the V and J genes are those of that table, whereas D and trimming came from the DNA. The sample records about 69,000 clones, more than 70% being singletons. The receptor was derived from a human donor in a cohort sampled during active COVID-19. The sequenced material came from peripheral blood.

The CDR3 spells CASSEVQGLGYGYTF. DNA for the CDR3: TGTGCCAGCAGTGAGGTACAGGGGCTCGGCTATGGCTACACCTTC. The chain couples TRBV6-1 to TRBJ1-2; 7 bases are shared with TRBD1. Germline CDR1 and CDR2: MNHNS and SASEGT. The CDR3 sequence is 15 residues long. After removal of 3 bases from V and 4 bases from J, the junction contained 8 bases not matched to a gene.